Listed below are T cell receptor beta chains from one sample, sequenced in a study of T cell responses to AZD1222 COVID-19 vaccine. Measured with immunoSEQ multiplex PCR; TCRdb has only the in-frame clones, and not every one. This sample has 92,000 or so clones, with about 88% found just once. The sample here was peripheral blood, taken 28 days after the second AZD1222 dose. The source is an adult who received the AZD1222 COVID-19 vaccine. CDR3s include the opening cysteine and the closing phenylalanine or tryptophan. Fields, in order: J gene, D gene, clone size, V gene, CDR3 length, CDR3 DNA, CDR3 protein. The D gene is left open where the match is weak. Where a row states a size, it is once, few, many or the class of an expanded clone; other rows omit it.

j_gene: TRBJ1-1; d_gene: -; abundance: -; v_gene: TRBV19; len: 12; CDR3nt: TGTGCCAGTAGTATATTGGACACTGAAGCTTTCTTT; CDR3aa: CASSILDTEAFF
j_gene: TRBJ1-2; d_gene: -; abundance: -; v_gene: TRBV7-2; len: 14; CDR3nt: TGTGCCAGCAGCTTACTTAGTCCTCTGGATGGCTACACCTTC; CDR3aa: CASSLLSPLDGYTF
j_gene: TRBJ1-5; d_gene: TRBD1; abundance: -; v_gene: TRBV5-8; len: 15; CDR3nt: TGTGCCAGCAGCTTGACCGGGACAGGTAATCAGCCCCAGCATTTT; CDR3aa: CASSLTGTGNQPQHF
j_gene: TRBJ1-1; d_gene: -; abundance: -; v_gene: TRBV5-4; len: 14; CDR3nt: TGTGCCAGCAGCTCAAAGACAGAGAACACTGAAGCTTTCTTT; CDR3aa: CASSSKTENTEAFF
j_gene: TRBJ1-3; d_gene: -; abundance: -; v_gene: TRBV6-5; len: 16; CDR3nt: TGTGCCAGCAGTTACGGACGGCAGAACTCTGGAAACACCATATATTTT; CDR3aa: CASSYGRQNSGNTIYF
j_gene: TRBJ2-7; d_gene: -; abundance: once; v_gene: TRBV12-5; len: 11; CDR3nt: TGTGCTAGTGGGCGCGGCTACGAGCAGTACTTC; CDR3aa: CASGRGYEQYF
j_gene: TRBJ1-2; d_gene: -; abundance: -; v_gene: TRBV6-5; len: 16; CDR3nt: TGTGCCAGCAGTTACTCGAATCCAGGCCGTAATTATGGCTACACCTTC; CDR3aa: CASSYSNPGRNYGYTF
j_gene: TRBJ1-6; d_gene: TRBD1; abundance: -; v_gene: TRBV30; len: 13; CDR3nt: TGTGCCTGGAGTTCGAATGACAGGGCGCCCCTCCACTTT; CDR3aa: CAWSSNDRAPLHF
j_gene: TRBJ1-6; d_gene: TRBD1; abundance: few; v_gene: TRBV30; len: 15; CDR3nt: TGTGCCTGGAGTTTTCCCGGGACAGGGAATTCACCCCTCCACTTT; CDR3aa: CAWSFPGTGNSPLHF
j_gene: TRBJ1-1; d_gene: -; abundance: -; v_gene: TRBV10-1; len: 17; CDR3nt: TGCGCCAGCAGTGAGTCGATTGTAGGGCCCCCCTGGACTGAAGCTTTCTTT; CDR3aa: CASSESIVGPPWTEAFF
j_gene: TRBJ1-2; d_gene: -; abundance: -; v_gene: TRBV2; len: 13; CDR3nt: TGTGCCAGCAGAGGTGAGACAGGTCGGGGCTACACCTTC; CDR3aa: CASRGETGRGYTF
j_gene: TRBJ2-5; d_gene: TRBD2; abundance: -; v_gene: TRBV12-3/TRBV12-4; len: 13; CDR3nt: TGTGCCAGCAGTCTAGCGGGGGCCCCGGCCCAGTACTTC; CDR3aa: CASSLAGAPAQYF
j_gene: TRBJ1-4; d_gene: -; abundance: -; v_gene: TRBV19; len: 14; CDR3nt: TGTGCCAGTAGTATAGGACCGTTTAATGAAAAACTGTTTTTT; CDR3aa: CASSIGPFNEKLFF
j_gene: TRBJ1-2; d_gene: TRBD1; abundance: -; v_gene: TRBV3-1/TRBV3-2; len: 15; CDR3nt: TGTGCCAGCAGCCAAAGAGACAGGGCACCCTATGGCTACACCTTC; CDR3aa: CASSQRDRAPYGYTF
j_gene: TRBJ1-2; d_gene: TRBD1; abundance: -; v_gene: TRBV7-8; len: 15; CDR3nt: TGTGCCAGCAGCTCGCTGACAGGGGGCAACTATGGCTACACCTTC; CDR3aa: CASSSLTGGNYGYTF
j_gene: TRBJ2-1; d_gene: TRBD2; abundance: -; v_gene: TRBV18; len: 17; CDR3nt: TGTGCCAGCTCACCGCTTCCAAGCGGGGGGGCAAACGTTGAGCAGTTCTTC; CDR3aa: CASSPLPSGGANVEQFF
j_gene: TRBJ2-7; d_gene: -; abundance: -; v_gene: TRBV7-2; len: 12; CDR3nt: TGTGCCAGCAGCTATCCCGGGGACGAGCAGTACTTC; CDR3aa: CASSYPGDEQYF
j_gene: TRBJ1-1; d_gene: -; abundance: once; v_gene: TRBV6-2/TRBV6-3; len: 15; CDR3nt: TGTGCCAGCAGTTACCAGACGGGGGGGTGGACTGAAGCTTTCTTT; CDR3aa: CASSYQTGGWTEAFF
j_gene: TRBJ1-1; d_gene: -; abundance: -; v_gene: TRBV6-5; len: 14; CDR3nt: TGTGCCAGCAGAAAGACCGTCATGAACACTGAAGCTTTCTTT; CDR3aa: CASRKTVMNTEAFF
j_gene: TRBJ1-1; d_gene: -; abundance: -; v_gene: TRBV6-1; len: 15; CDR3nt: TGTGCCAGCAGTGAACTAGAGGCGGGGAACACTGAAGCTTTCTTT; CDR3aa: CASSELEAGNTEAFF
j_gene: TRBJ1-1; d_gene: -; abundance: -; v_gene: TRBV27; len: 16; CDR3nt: TGTGCCAGCAGTTTATCGATCCAGGGCATGAGTACTGAAGCTTTCTTT; CDR3aa: CASSLSIQGMSTEAFF
j_gene: TRBJ1-1; d_gene: -; abundance: once; v_gene: TRBV19; len: 10; CDR3nt: TGTGCCAGTGTTAACACTGAAGCTTTCTTT; CDR3aa: CASVNTEAFF
j_gene: TRBJ2-7; d_gene: -; abundance: few; v_gene: TRBV6-5; len: 14; CDR3nt: TGTGCCAGCTTGCGCACCGCCAGCTCCTACGAGCAGTACTTC; CDR3aa: CASLRTASSYEQYF
j_gene: TRBJ2-5; d_gene: TRBD1; abundance: -; v_gene: TRBV6-5; len: 13; CDR3nt: TGTGCCAGCACCGACAGGGATAGTGAGACCCAGTACTTC; CDR3aa: CASTDRDSETQYF
j_gene: TRBJ2-2; d_gene: TRBD1; abundance: -; v_gene: TRBV4-1; len: 17; CDR3nt: TGCGCCAGCAGCCTAATACAGGGGGAGCCTGGGGCCGGGGAGCTGTTTTTT; CDR3aa: CASSLIQGEPGAGELFF
j_gene: TRBJ2-5; d_gene: TRBD1; abundance: -; v_gene: TRBV9; len: 17; CDR3nt: TGTGCCAGCAGCGTAGCGGGGTCGGTGACAGGGCAAGAGACCCAGTACTTC; CDR3aa: CASSVAGSVTGQETQYF
j_gene: TRBJ2-1; d_gene: -; abundance: -; v_gene: TRBV4-2; len: 15; CDR3nt: TGTGCCAGCAGACCCGGGGGCCCTATCTACAATGAGCAGTTCTTC; CDR3aa: CASRPGGPIYNEQFF
j_gene: TRBJ1-2; d_gene: TRBD1; abundance: -; v_gene: TRBV7-7; len: 16; CDR3nt: TGTGCCAGCAGCCCACGGGACAGGGGAGTAGGACATGGCTACACCTTC; CDR3aa: CASSPRDRGVGHGYTF
j_gene: TRBJ1-1; d_gene: TRBD1; abundance: -; v_gene: TRBV6-1; len: 12; CDR3nt: TGTGCCAGCAGTGAAGAGGGACAGAAAGCTTTCTTT; CDR3aa: CASSEEGQKAFF
j_gene: TRBJ2-1; d_gene: TRBD2; abundance: -; v_gene: TRBV6-1; len: 15; CDR3nt: TGTGCCAGCAGTGAAGTAGCGGGGGGGCTCAATGAGCAGTTCTTC; CDR3aa: CASSEVAGGLNEQFF
j_gene: TRBJ1-2; d_gene: -; abundance: -; v_gene: TRBV9; len: 17; CDR3nt: TGTGCCAGCAGCGCACCGAGTTCAGCAGAGTCTAACTATGGCTACACCTTC; CDR3aa: CASSAPSSAESNYGYTF
j_gene: TRBJ1-3; d_gene: TRBD1; abundance: -; v_gene: TRBV9; len: 16; CDR3nt: TGTGCCAGCAGCGGACAGGGGACCAACTCTGGAAACACCATATATTTT; CDR3aa: CASSGQGTNSGNTIYF
j_gene: TRBJ2-7; d_gene: -; abundance: -; v_gene: TRBV5-1; len: 12; CDR3nt: TGCGCCAGCAGCTTGGGCGGCTACGAGCAGTACTTC; CDR3aa: CASSLGGYEQYF
j_gene: TRBJ2-3; d_gene: TRBD2; abundance: -; v_gene: TRBV4-3; len: 17; CDR3nt: TGCGCCAGCAGCCAAGATCTGACGGGGGGGGCCACAGATACGCAGTATTTT; CDR3aa: CASSQDLTGGATDTQYF
j_gene: TRBJ2-6; d_gene: -; abundance: once; v_gene: TRBV6-4; len: 16; CDR3nt: TGTGCCAGCAGCAGGACAGCCCAATCTGGGGCCAACGTCCTGACTTTC; CDR3aa: CASSRTAQSGANVLTF
j_gene: TRBJ1-1; d_gene: -; abundance: -; v_gene: TRBV6-5; len: 13; CDR3nt: TGTGCCAGCAGGATAAGGGCCAACACTGAAGCTTTCTTT; CDR3aa: CASRIRANTEAFF
j_gene: TRBJ1-1; d_gene: -; abundance: -; v_gene: TRBV5-1; len: 14; CDR3nt: TGCGCCAGCAGCCCCAGGGTGAGAGGGACTGAAGCTTTCTTT; CDR3aa: CASSPRVRGTEAFF
j_gene: TRBJ2-5; d_gene: TRBD2; abundance: -; v_gene: TRBV6-2/TRBV6-3; len: 18; CDR3nt: TGTGCCAGCAGCCCTATTCCCCGCATGGGGACTAGCAGAGAGACCCAGTACTTC; CDR3aa: CASSPIPRMGTSRETQYF
j_gene: TRBJ1-1; d_gene: -; abundance: -; v_gene: TRBV20-1; len: 13; CDR3nt: TGCAGTGCTAGTAGGGGAGAGAACACTGAAGCTTTCTTT; CDR3aa: CSASRGENTEAFF
j_gene: TRBJ1-1; d_gene: -; abundance: -; v_gene: TRBV27; len: 16; CDR3nt: TGTGCCAGCAGCCCAACAAGGACAGCAATGAACACTGAAGCTTTCTTT; CDR3aa: CASSPTRTAMNTEAFF
j_gene: TRBJ2-2; d_gene: TRBD1; abundance: -; v_gene: TRBV9; len: 18; CDR3nt: TGTGCCAGCAGCACAAGAACCGGGACAGGGAGGTATGGCGGGGAGCTGTTTTTT; CDR3aa: CASSTRTGTGRYGGELFF
j_gene: TRBJ1-5; d_gene: TRBD1; abundance: once; v_gene: TRBV28; len: 15; CDR3nt: TGTGCCAGCAGTTTAGAGGGGGCTGGTAATCAGCCCCAGCATTTT; CDR3aa: CASSLEGAGNQPQHF
j_gene: TRBJ2-2; d_gene: -; abundance: -; v_gene: TRBV28; len: 14; CDR3nt: TGTGCCAGCAGTTTACGGCAGAACACCGGGGAGCTGTTTTTT; CDR3aa: CASSLRQNTGELFF
j_gene: TRBJ1-1; d_gene: -; abundance: -; v_gene: TRBV5-1; len: 15; CDR3nt: TGCGCCAGCAGCACGGAAGGGTACAGGATCAATGAAGCTTTCTTT; CDR3aa: CASSTEGYRINEAFF
j_gene: TRBJ1-1; d_gene: -; abundance: -; v_gene: TRBV9; len: 15; CDR3nt: TGTGCCAGCAGCGCTAGGGGGGAGAGGAACACTGAAGCTTTCTTT; CDR3aa: CASSARGERNTEAFF